Below are 8 T cell receptor beta chains sequenced from a single sample in a study of CD8+CD57+ T cells in acquired aplastic anemia. Profiles of TCR beta VDJ and CDR3 were generated from a genomic DNA template. Using its own MiXCR run on the reads, TCRdb lists one record per CDR3 protein. The sample consists of around 180,000 distinct CDR3 sequences, less than 60% of them appearing once. Patients chosen for sequencing had shown CD8+CD57+ cell expansion by flow cytometry. The sequenced sample was sorted CD4+, CD8+, or CD8+CD57+ T cells (not recorded which) from PBMCs. The receptors originated from a human donor with aplastic anemia.

Many counts were recorded for this clonotype. The chain employs TRBV10-3 and TRBJ1-6; TRBD1 might be the D (6 bases). Trimming pared 10 bases from V and 7 bases from J, leaving 14 bases between. Germline V CDR1 and CDR2: ENHRY, SYGVKD. The length of the CDR3 is 13 residues. The CDR3 reads CASGWGANSPLHF. The DNA for the CDR3 is TGTGCCAGCGGGTGGGGGGCGAATTCACCCCTCCACTTT.

This chain joins TRBV29-1 and TRBJ1-1; TRBD1 agrees at 7 bases. The V and J ends lost 0 bases and 4 bases, in that order; junction bases with no gene match: 8. CDR1 and CDR2 (germline): SQVTM, ANQGSEA. CDR3 length equals 15 residues. The DNA of the CDR3 is TGCAGCGTTGAAGATCTTTACAGGGGAAGCACTGAAGCTTTCTTT. It is translated as CSVEDLYRGSTEAFF.

This clonotype has a handful of counts. Possible read error: a much larger clone is one base away. V usage is TRBV20-1 and J usage is TRBJ1-4; no definite D call. CDR3 length equals 14 residues. V lost 0 bases and J lost 8, with 13 bases in between. Germline V gene lookup returns CDR1 DFQATT and CDR2 SNEGSKA (reference sequence). The CDR3 nucleotides are TGCAGTGCTAGAGATATTATGGGCGGCGAAAAACTGTTTTTT. It translates to CSARDIMGGEKLFF.

The V and J genes are TRBV5-1 and TRBJ1-1; D remains ambiguous. V lost 0 bases and J lost 5, with 14 bases in between. The CDR3 extends over 15 amino acids. CDR1 and CDR2 (germline): SGHRS, YFSETQ. CDR3 region: CASSLGPGTNTEAFF. DNA of the CDR3: TGCGCCAGCAGCTTGGGGCCGGGTACGAATACTGAAGCTTTCTTT.

The rearrangement links TRBV7-3 to TRBJ1-2; D is perhaps TRBD1 (5 bases). There are 13 residues in the CDR3. V dropped 2 bases and J dropped 6 bases, with 10 bases sitting between them. Germline CDR1 and CDR2: SGHTA and FQGTGA. The CDR3 coding sequence is TGTGCCAGCAGCTTAGGACAAGTCCATGGCTACACCTTC. Translation: CASSLGQVHGYTF.

This clonotype was recorded many times. The gene calls are TRBV5-1 and TRBJ2-6, with D perhaps matching TRBD1 (5 bases). The CDR3 loop spans 17 amino acids. V lost 3 bases to trimming and J lost 1 base, with 14 bases between them. Germline CDR1 and CDR2: SGHRS and YFSETQ. The DNA of the CDR3 is TGCGCCAGCAGCTCCAGCGCAGGGATTTCTGGGGCCAACGTCCTGACTTTC. Translated, it gives CASSSSAGISGANVLTF.

The chain carries TRBV9 and TRBJ1-2; D not resolved. The ends were cut back, 3 bases at V and 6 bases at J, with 18 bases in the middle. The CDR3 has 15 amino acids. Germline lookup yields CDR1 SGDLS and CDR2 YYNGEE. Written as DNA, the CDR3 is TGTGCCAGCAGCGGAGAAGGGAGCAGCTGGGATGGCTACACCTTC. Amino acid sequence: CASSGEGSSWDGYTF.

This clonotype was found many times. The V call is TRBV20-1, the J call TRBJ2-7; D is undetermined. In germline, CDR1 is DFQATT, CDR2 SNEGSKA (reference sequence). V lost 5 bases and J 2 bases, leaving 13 bases between the germline ends. The CDR3 has 13 residues. Here the CDR3 DNA reads TGCAGTGCTGGGTCGGGTCCGACCTACGAGCAGTACTTC. It is translated as CSAGSGPTYEQYF.